One T cell receptor beta chain is described in this entry. Compared with germline, one end of the junction differs, possibly owing to a read error. This record comes from a study of CD8 T cells in Susac syndrome. An amount of RNA that ranged from roughly 0.45 to 1 ug was reverse transcribed with random hexamers. Across 54 Vbeta and 13 Jbeta, immunoSEQ multiplex PCR amplified TCR beta CDR3. TCRdb reprocessed the immunoSEQ multiplex PCR reads with MiXCR, giving one entry per CDR3 protein. The repertoire holds roughly 1,400 distinct CDR3 sequences, 60% to 75% seen once, with about 26% in the top ten. Staining for CD27 and CD45RA defined the memory subsets used in TEMRA sorting. TEMRA cells were enriched by FACS, and CD4+ and CD8+ T cells were negatively isolated. CDR1 is SEHNR, CDR2 FQNEAQ, per germline (reference sequence). This CDR3 spans 19 amino acids.

V usage is TRBV7-9 and J usage is TRBJ2-6; D is unclear. This TCR derives from a human donor with Susac syndrome. Sequenced sample: CD8+ TEMRA cells from PBMCs. Subset denoted: FACS-sorted terminally differentiated effector memory CD8+ T cells re-expressing CD45RA (CD8+ TEMRA). The CDR3 region has the DNA TGTGCCAGCTGCTTAGTGGGCTGGGATTCCCACTTTGGGGCCAACGTCCTGACTTTC. Its translation is CASCLVGWDSHFGANVLTF.